The 15 T cell receptor beta chains below were found in one sample sequenced in a study of metastatic and nonmetastatic thyroid tumors. Before thyroid surgery, none of the patients had received any treatment. TCRdb re-processed the PCR reads through MiXCR. The sample includes about 23,000 clones, about 30% of them seen just once. The sample taken for sequencing was tumor tissue. The receptors originated from a female donor with papillary thyroid cancer or a benign thyroid nodule (not recorded which). Some clones in this sample may be carry-over from other donors' samples.

This clone was counted once. Germline is not matched at one junction end, which may reflect a read error. The chain uses TRBV9 and TRBJ1-5; D gene unclear. Germline values: CDR1 SGDLS, CDR2 YYNGEE. The CDR3 is 14 amino acids. The CDR3: CAGSTQHSNQSQHF. The CDR3 bases are TGTGCCGGCAGCACTCAACACTCAAATCAGTCCCAGCATTTT.

This clone was detected ten times or more. The CDR3 region is CASSSGQANTGELFF. DNA of the CDR3: TGTGCCAGCAGCTCCGGACAGGCGAACACCGGGGAGCTGTTTTTT. This rearrangement joins TRBV5-4 to TRBJ2-2; TRBD1 matches at 7 bases. The CDR3 is 15 amino acids. Germline assignment: CDR1 SGHNT and CDR2 YYREEE (reference sequence). With 3 bases clipped from V and 0 bases from J, the junction kept 2 bases outside the gene matches. The full variable domain, completed using reference TRBV5-4 and TRBJ2-2, is ETGVTQSPTHLIKTRGQQVTLRCSSQSGHNTVSWYQQALGQGPQFIFQYYREEENGRGNFPPRFSGLQFPNYSSELNVNALELDDSALYLCASSSGQANTGELFFGEGSRLTVL.

This clone has at least ten counts. The chain links TRBV20-1 to TRBJ2-7, with D uncertain. V was shortened by 0 bases and J by 0 bases, with 9 bases between the two germline ends. Germline CDR1 DFQATT, CDR2 SNEGSKA (reference sequence). The CDR3 has 14 residues. CDR3 protein: CSARDYDNSYEQYF. CDR3 in DNA: TGCAGTGCTAGAGATTACGACAACTCCTACGAGCAGTACTTC.

In DNA, the CDR3 is TGCAGTGCTAGTAAGCGGGGGGGGAAGCCGGAGACCCAGTACTTC. Its translation is CSASKRGGKPETQYF. The chain combines TRBV20-1 with TRBJ2-5; 10 bases align to TRBD2. Germline V gene data show CDR1 as DFQATT and CDR2 as SNEGSKA (reference sequence). With V trimmed by 3 bases and J by 5 bases, 9 bases remained unmatched. The CDR3 has 15 residues.

This clone was picked up one time. The chain joins TRBV20-1 to TRBJ2-7, with 12 bases identical to TRBD2. J lost 5 bases, V lost 5 bases, and 7 bases had no gene match. Germline V gives CDR1 DFQATT, CDR2 SNEGSKA (reference sequence). CDR3 length: 14 amino acids. The CDR3 DNA follows: TGCAGTGCTCCTAGCGGGAGGGCGACGGACGAGCAGTACTTC. Its translation: CSAPSGRATDEQYF.

This clone occurred a few times. The conserved phenylalanine or tryptophan is not found at the CDR3 terminus, so this likely reflects a read error. The V call is TRBV10-1, the J call TRBJ2-1, with D tentatively TRBD1 (6 bases). Germline V gene lookup returns CDR1 WNHNN and CDR2 SYGVQD (reference sequence). This CDR3 contains 13 residues. Deletions cut 3 bases from V and 9 bases from J, with 12 bases between. The CDR3 spells CASSDQGQTEQFL. Written as DNA, the CDR3 is TGCGCCAGCAGTGACCAAGGACAGACTGAGCAGTTCTTA.

This clone was found many times. This chain uses TRBV3-1 with TRBJ1-1; weak D call: TRBD1 (5 bases). CDR3 length equals 16 residues. The germline V gene encodes CDR1 LGHDT and CDR2 YNNKEL (reference sequence). Trimming took off 1 base at V and 0 bases at J, with 12 bases between the two ends. CDR3 amino acids: CASSQGHGGLNTEAFF. The DNA for the CDR3 is TGTGCCAGCAGCCAAGGTCATGGGGGATTGAACACTGAAGCTTTCTTT.

This clone occurred many times. The CDR3, as DNA: TGTGCCAGCAGCCAAGGGGATGCAACTAATGAAAAACTGTTTTTT. Translating gives CASSQGDATNEKLFF. The chain combines TRBV3-1 with TRBJ1-4; D ambiguous. CDR1 is LGHDT, CDR2 YNNKEL, per germline (reference sequence). Trimming took off 1 base at V and 0 bases at J, with 6 bases between the two ends. The CDR3 consists of 15 residues.

The chain recombines TRBV20-1 with TRBJ2-1; D might be TRBD2 (6 bases). CDR1 DFQATT and CDR2 SNEGSKA come from the germline V gene (reference sequence). Between the trimmed V and J ends, which lost 1 base and 6 bases, there was a span of 10 bases. The CDR3 is 13 residues long. The DNA for the CDR3 is TGCAGTGCTAGAGGGGGACTGTCCAATGAGCAGTTCTTC. This gives the protein CSARGGLSNEQFF.

This clone was seen a handful of times. This chain uses TRBV2 with TRBJ1-2; D may be TRBD1 (6 bases). The germline V gene has CDR1 SNHLY and CDR2 FYNNEI. Trimming took off 4 bases at V and 6 bases at J, with 12 bases between the two ends. The CDR3 covers 13 residues. The CDR3 region has the DNA TGTGCCAGCAGTGCCGGGGGCCTAGATGGCTACACCTTC. It codes for CASSAGGLDGYTF. Variable domain in full (rest from reference TRBV2 and TRBJ1-2): EPEVTQTPSHQVTQMGQEVILRCVPISNHLYFYWYRQILGQKVEFLVSFYNNEISEKSEIFDDQFSVERPDGSNFTLKIRSTKLEDSAMYFCASSAGGLDGYTFGSGTRLTVV.

The chain carries TRBV18 and TRBJ2-7; D could derive from TRBD1 or TRBD2 (5 bases each). The CDR3 is made up of 16 amino acids. Per germline, CDR1 KGHSH and CDR2 LQKENI. V lost 5 bases and J 3 bases, leaving 20 bases between the germline ends. The CDR3: CASSILPGPPNYEQYF. The CDR3 nucleotides are TGTGCCAGCTCAATCCTTCCGGGACCGCCTAACTACGAGCAGTACTTC.

This clone turned up a few times. At one end, the junction sequence differs from germline, possibly due to a read error. The V gene is TRBV28, the J gene TRBJ2-1, with TRBD1 matching over 7 bases. The CDR3 totals 15 residues. Germline CDR1 is MDHEN and CDR2 is SYDVKM. The DNA for the CDR3 is TGTGCCAGCAGTCCTACAGGGGAAGGATACAATGATCAGTTCTTC. It is translated as CASSPTGEGYNDQFF.

This clone is categorized as medium-sized. V usage is TRBV5-1 and J usage is TRBJ2-3; TRBD2 matches 15 bases. Germline V CDR1 and CDR2: SGHRS, YFSETQ. This CDR3 has 15 residues. V was pared by 6 bases and J by 4 bases, with 3 bases of the junction left unmatched. The CDR3 loop reads CASKGLAGGSDTQYF. CDR3 sequence (DNA): TGCGCCAGCAAGGGACTAGCGGGGGGATCAGATACGCAGTATTTT. The full variable domain, in which reference TRBV5-1 and TRBJ2-3 provide the parts outside the CDR3, is KAGVTQTPRYLIKTRGQQVTLSCSPISGHRSVSWYQQTPGQGLQFLFEYFSETQRNKGNFPGRFSGRQFSNSRSEMNVSTLELGDSALYLCASKGLAGGSDTQYFGPGTRLTVL.

The count of this clone is one. This CDR3 is CSARKGGGVYEQYF. CDR3 DNA sequence: TGCAGTGCTAGGAAAGGGGGCGGGGTCTACGAGCAGTACTTC. V is TRBV20-1 and J is TRBJ2-7; tentative D call: TRBD1 (7 bases). V was trimmed by 3 bases and J by 3 bases, leaving 15 bases between them. The CDR3 length is 14 residues. Germline lookup yields CDR1 DFQATT and CDR2 SNEGSKA (reference sequence).

In the case of this clone: A much larger clonotype is one base distant, so this may be a read error. The J gene is TRBJ2-1, the V gene TRBV7-6; the match to TRBD2 covers 9 bases. CDR1 is SGHVS and CDR2 is FNYEAQ in the germline V gene. The CDR3 consists of 21 residues. V shed 5 bases and J 9 bases; nucleotides not matched to a gene: 29. The CDR3 sequence is CASSANPPCRVTSGRLGEQFF. The CDR3 nucleotides are TGTGCCAGCAGCGCTAACCCCCCTTGCAGGGTGACTAGCGGTCGGCTTGGTGAGCAGTTCTTC. Using reference TRBV7-6 and TRBJ2-1 for the parts outside the CDR3, the full variable domain is GAGVSQSPRYKVTKRGQDVALRCDPISGHVSLYWYRQALGQGPEFLTYFNYEAQQDKSGLPNDRFSAERPEGSISTLTIQRTEQRDSAMYRCASSANPPCRVTSGRLGEQFFGPGTRLTVL.